The T cell receptor beta chain described here comes from a study of T cells in narcolepsy. Study-level results: Same-patient CSF and blood CD4+ T cell clonotypes included HCRT-specific and TRIB2-specific autoreactive ones.

Data came from immunoSEQ multiplex PCR; TCRdb stores just in-frame clones and leaves some out. Of 20,000 to 25,000 clones listed, roughly 81% are singletons. V was clipped by 6 bases and J by 7 bases; unmatched bases: 11. The CDR3 totals 15 residues. Germline V lookup: CDR1 LNHNV, CDR2 YYDKDF (reference sequence). This clone was seen a few times. What it binds is not known. The J gene is TRBJ2-2, the V gene TRBV15; 7 positions match TRBD1. What was sequenced was CD45RA- memory CD4+ T cells from PBMCs. The TCR sequence derives from a human donor with narcolepsy. The CDR3 spells CATRTTGVVHGELFF. CDR3 nucleotides: TGTGCCACCAGGACCACAGGGGTTGTCCACGGGGAGCTGTTTTTT.